Following are 3 T cell receptor beta chains from one sample sequenced in a study of post-analysis software for immune sequencing data. Study-wide points: Roughly five TRBV segments were more frequent in patients than controls; TRBV5-6, TRBV5-1 and TRBV20-1 belonged to this group.

TCR beta cDNA libraries had unique molecular identifiers. Each CDR3 protein gets one entry after TCRdb re-called the PCR reads with MiXCR. The sample shows 350,000 to 500,000 distinct CDR3 sequences, 39% of them seen only once. Their antigens are not known. Sequencing input: blood. The receptor source for this set is a girl aged 2-15 years with multiple sclerosis.

This clonotype showed up just a few times. This sequence joins TRBV4-3 and TRBJ2-1, with no clear D. This CDR3 is built from 16 residues. CDR1 is LGHNA, CDR2 YSLEER, per germline. Trimming pared 0 bases from V and 7 bases from J, leaving 16 bases between. CDR3 residues: CASSQDGYRPGNEQFF. CDR3 bases: TGCGCCAGCAGCCAAGATGGCTACCGACCTGGGAATGAGCAGTTCTTC.

The gene calls are TRBV11-1 and TRBJ2-1, with D perhaps TRBD2 (6 bases). Trimming stripped 5 bases from V and 12 bases from J, with 14 bases between. The germline V gene encodes CDR1 SGHAT and CDR2 FQDESV (reference sequence). There are 12 residues in the CDR3. CDR3 nucleotides: TGTGCCAGCAGCCTTAGCGGAGGTGGGCAGTTCTTC. This sequence encodes CASSLSGGGQFF.

The chain carries TRBV28 and TRBJ2-1; D possibly uses TRBD1 or TRBD2 (5 bases each). This CDR3 has 14 amino acids. Germline V lookup: CDR1 MDHEN, CDR2 SYDVKM. The V end was cut by 8 bases, the J end by 0 bases, with 11 bases between. CDR3 DNA sequence: TGTGCCAGCGCCGGGACCGGCTCCTACAATGAGCAGTTCTTC. Its protein product is CASAGTGSYNEQFF. The entire variable domain, with the rest obtained from reference TRBV28 and TRBJ2-1, is as follows: DVKVTQSSRYLVKRTGEKVFLECVQDMDHENMFWYRQDPGLGLRLIYFSYDVKMKEKGDIPEGYSVSREKKERFSLILESASTNQTSMYLCASAGTGSYNEQFFGPGTRLTVL.